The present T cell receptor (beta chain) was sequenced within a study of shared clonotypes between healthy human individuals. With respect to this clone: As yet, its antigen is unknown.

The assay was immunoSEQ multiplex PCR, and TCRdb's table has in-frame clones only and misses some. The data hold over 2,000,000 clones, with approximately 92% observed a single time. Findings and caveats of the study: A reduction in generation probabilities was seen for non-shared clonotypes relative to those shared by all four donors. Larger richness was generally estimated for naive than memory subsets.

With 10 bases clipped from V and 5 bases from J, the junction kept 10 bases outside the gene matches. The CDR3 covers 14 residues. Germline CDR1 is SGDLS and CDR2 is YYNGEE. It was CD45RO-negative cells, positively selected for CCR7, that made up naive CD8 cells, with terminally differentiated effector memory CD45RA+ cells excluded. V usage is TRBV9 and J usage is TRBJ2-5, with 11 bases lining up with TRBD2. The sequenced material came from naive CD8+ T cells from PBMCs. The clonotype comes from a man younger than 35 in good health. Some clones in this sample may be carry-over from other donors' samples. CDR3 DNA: TGTGCCGCCGGTAGCGGGAGGGCCGGGGAGACCCAGTACTTC. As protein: CAAGSGRAGETQYF.